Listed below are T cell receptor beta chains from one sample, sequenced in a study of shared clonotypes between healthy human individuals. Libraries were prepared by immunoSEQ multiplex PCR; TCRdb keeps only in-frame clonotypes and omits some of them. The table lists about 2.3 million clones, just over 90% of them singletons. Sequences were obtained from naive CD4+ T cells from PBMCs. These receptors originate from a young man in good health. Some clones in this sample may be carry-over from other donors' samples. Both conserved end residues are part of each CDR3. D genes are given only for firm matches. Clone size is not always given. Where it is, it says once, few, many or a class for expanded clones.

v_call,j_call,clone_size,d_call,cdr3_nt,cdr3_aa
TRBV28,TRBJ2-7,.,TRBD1,TGTGCCAGCACTAATGGTGGGACAGGGGGTAGCGAGCAGTACTTC,CASTNGGTGGSEQYF
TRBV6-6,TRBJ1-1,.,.,TGTGCCAGCAGTTACTCGATCCAGGAGAACACTGAAGCTTTCTTT,CASSYSIQENTEAFF
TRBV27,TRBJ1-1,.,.,TGTGCCAGCAGTCGTAGGACCGGGGGAACTGAAGCTTTCTTT,CASSRRTGGTEAFF
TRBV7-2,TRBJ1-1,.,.,TGTGCCAGCAGCCGGGGACTGGGCTCTGAAGCTTTCTTT,CASSRGLGSEAFF
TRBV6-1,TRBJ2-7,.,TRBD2,TGTGCCAGCAGTGATGCTCTCCCGGGACTAGCGGGAGGGCCCTACGAGCAGTACTTC,CASSDALPGLAGGPYEQYF
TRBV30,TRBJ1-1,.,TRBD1,TGTGCCTGGAGCACCGGACAGGGGGACACTGAAGCTTTCTTT,CAWSTGQGDTEAFF
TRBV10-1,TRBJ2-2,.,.,TGCGCCAGCAGACTAGGAGGGGCCGGGGAGCTGTTTTTT,CASRLGGAGELFF
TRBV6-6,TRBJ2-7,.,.,TGTGCCAGCCGAACGGGTGACGAGCAGTACTTC,CASRTGDEQYF
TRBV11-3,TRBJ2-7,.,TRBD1,TGTGCCAGCAGTTTCGGACAGGCTCCCTACGAGCAGTACTTC,CASSFGQAPYEQYF
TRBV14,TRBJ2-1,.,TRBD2,TGTGCCAGCAGCCGCTACCCGGGACTAGCTGGAGGCAATGAGCAGTTCTTC,CASSRYPGLAGGNEQFF
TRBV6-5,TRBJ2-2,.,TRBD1,TGTGCCAGCAGTTACGGGACAGGGTACATCGGGGAGCTGTTTTTT,CASSYGTGYIGELFF
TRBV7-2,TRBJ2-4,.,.,TGTGCCAGCAGCCCGCGGGGCAGGGTGGAAGCCAAAAACATTCAGTACTTC,CASSPRGRVEAKNIQYF
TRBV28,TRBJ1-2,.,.,TGTGCCAGCAGTACTCCCCCTCAGGGGAACTATGGCTACACCTTC,CASSTPPQGNYGYTF
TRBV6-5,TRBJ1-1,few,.,TGTGCCAGCAGTGGACAGCCGAACACTGAAGCTTTCTTT,CASSGQPNTEAFF
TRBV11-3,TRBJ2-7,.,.,TGTGCCAGCAGCTTGGGCGCGGGAACCGCCTACGAGCAGTACTTC,CASSLGAGTAYEQYF
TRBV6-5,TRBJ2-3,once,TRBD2,TGTGCCAGCAGTGAGCGGGGGACAGATACGCAGTATTTT,CASSERGTDTQYF
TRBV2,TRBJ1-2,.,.,TGTGCCAGCAGCCTGGGACCCCGGCACTATGGCTACACCTTC,CASSLGPRHYGYTF
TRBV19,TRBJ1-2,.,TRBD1,TGTGCCAGTATAAAACACGGGACAGGCCCTGGCTATGGCTACACCTTC,CASIKHGTGPGYGYTF
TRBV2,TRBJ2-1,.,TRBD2,TGTGCCAGCAGTAACGGGAGGGGGTCCTACAATGAGCAGTTCTTC,CASSNGRGSYNEQFF
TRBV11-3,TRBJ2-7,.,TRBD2,TGTGCCAGCAGCTTAGCGGGAGGCTCCTACGAGCAGTACTTC,CASSLAGGSYEQYF
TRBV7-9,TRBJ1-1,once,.,TGTGCCAGCAGCTTACGCCAGGGGACTGAAGCTTTCTTT,CASSLRQGTEAFF
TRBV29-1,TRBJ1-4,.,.,TGCAGCTCCAAAGGCCTGTCCGGGGGAGGCGAAAAACTGTTTTTT,CSSKGLSGGGEKLFF
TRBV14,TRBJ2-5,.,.,TGTGCCAGCAGCCAGTCGGTGACCCAGTACTTC,CASSQSVTQYF
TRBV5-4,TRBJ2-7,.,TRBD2,TGTGCCAGCAGCACCGCTAGCGGGAGTTACGAGCAGTACTTC,CASSTASGSYEQYF
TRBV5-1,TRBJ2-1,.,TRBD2,TGCGCCAGCAGCCCCGGGACTAGCGGCCTCAATGAGCAGTTCTTC,CASSPGTSGLNEQFF
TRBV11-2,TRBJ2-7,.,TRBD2,TGTGCCAGCAGCCCACGGGGTAGCGGGATATACGAGCAGTACTTC,CASSPRGSGIYEQYF
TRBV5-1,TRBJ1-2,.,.,TGCGCCAGTAAAACAGGGACTCCGGCTAACTATGGCTACACCTTC,CASKTGTPANYGYTF
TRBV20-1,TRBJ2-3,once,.,TGCAGTGCTTGGCCGAGCGAGGCGCAGTATTTT,CSAWPSEAQYF
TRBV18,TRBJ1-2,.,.,TGTGCCAGCTCACCGCTGAGGACCCTAGAGGGTGGCTACACCTTC,CASSPLRTLEGGYTF
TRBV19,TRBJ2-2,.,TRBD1,TGTGCCAGTAGTAAGGTTACAGGGGTTAAATGGTCTGAGCTGTTTTTT,CASSKVTGVKWSELFF
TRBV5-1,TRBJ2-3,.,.,TGCGCCAGCAGCTTGGTAGGGACGGCTGCTACAGATACGCAGTATTTT,CASSLVGTAATDTQYF
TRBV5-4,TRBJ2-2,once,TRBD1,TGTGCCAGCAGCACTCCGGGACAGGGTAACACCGGGGAGCTGTTTTTT,CASSTPGQGNTGELFF
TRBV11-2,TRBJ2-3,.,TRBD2,TGTGCCAGCAGCTTTACTAGCGGGAGTTATACAGATACGCAGTATTTT,CASSFTSGSYTDTQYF
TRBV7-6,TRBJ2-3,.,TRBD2,TGTGCCAGCAGCCCCAGGACTAGCGGGATAACAGATACGCAGTATTTT,CASSPRTSGITDTQYF
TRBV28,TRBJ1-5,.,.,TGTGCCAGCAGAGGACTCGGGGAGCCTAAGCATTTT,CASRGLGEPKHF
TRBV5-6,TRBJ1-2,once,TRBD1,TGTGCCAGCAGTATGACCGGGACAGGTCGCTTCGTCTCTGGCTACACCTTC,CASSMTGTGRFVSGYTF
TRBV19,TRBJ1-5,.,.,TGTGCCAGTAGTATCAGCAATCAGCCCCAGCATTTT,CASSISNQPQHF
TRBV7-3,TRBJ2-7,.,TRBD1,TGTGCCAGCAGCTTTTTAGGGGGCGCCGGCTACGAGCAGTACTTC,CASSFLGGAGYEQYF
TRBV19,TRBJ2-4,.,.,TGTGCCAGTAGTATAGTCGGGGGTACAAACATTCAGTACTTC,CASSIVGGTNIQYF
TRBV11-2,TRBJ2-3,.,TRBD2,TGTGCCAGCAGCCCCGGGACTAGCGGGAGAAGTGGTACGCAGTATTTT,CASSPGTSGRSGTQYF
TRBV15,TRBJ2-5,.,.,TGTGCCACCAGCAGAGCGCAGGGAGCCCAAGAGACCCAGTACTTC,CATSRAQGAQETQYF
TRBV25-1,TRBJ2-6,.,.,TGTGCCAGCAGTGAACGCGGAGCTGGGGCCAACGTCCTGACTTTC,CASSERGAGANVLTF
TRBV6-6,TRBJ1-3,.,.,TGTGCCAGCAGTGCGGCCGGGGGCTCTGGAAACACCATATATTTT,CASSAAGGSGNTIYF
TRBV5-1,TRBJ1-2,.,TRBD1,TGCGCCAGCAGCTTGATACAGGGGATGGCTGGCTACACCTTC,CASSLIQGMAGYTF
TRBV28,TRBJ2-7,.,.,TGTGCCAGCAGTTCCCGAACCTCAGCCCCCTACGAGCAGTACTTC,CASSSRTSAPYEQYF
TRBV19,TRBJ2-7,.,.,TGTGCCAGTAGTAACGAACAGGGTTACGAGCAGTACTTC,CASSNEQGYEQYF
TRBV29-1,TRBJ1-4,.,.,TGCAGCGTTGTGGAACCCGACAGGCCTAATGAAAAACTGTTTTTT,CSVVEPDRPNEKLFF
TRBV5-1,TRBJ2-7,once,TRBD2,TGCGCCAGCAGGGTGGGGACTACCACCTACGAGCAGTACTTC,CASRVGTTTYEQYF
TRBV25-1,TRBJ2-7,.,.,TGTGCCAGCAGTGGCCTGGGGGAAAGGCTCTACGAGCAGTACTTC,CASSGLGERLYEQYF
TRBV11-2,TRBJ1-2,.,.,TGTGCCAGCAGCTTAGCGAGTCAGGGTGAGGGCTACACCTTC,CASSLASQGEGYTF
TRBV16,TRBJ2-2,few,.,TGTGCCAGCAGCCAACGACCCACCGGGGAGCTGTTTTTT,CASSQRPTGELFF
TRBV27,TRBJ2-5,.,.,TGTGCCTCCGGACATATCGGAGAGACCCAGTACTTC,CASGHIGETQYF
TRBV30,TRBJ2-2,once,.,TGTGCCGGAGGTAGGGGAGACACCGGGGAGCTGTTTTTT,CAGGRGDTGELFF
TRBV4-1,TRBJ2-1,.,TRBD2,TGCGCCAGCAGCCAAGTGAGTAGCGGGAGGTCTGAGCAGTTCTTC,CASSQVSSGRSEQFF
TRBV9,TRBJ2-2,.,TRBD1,TGTGCCAGCAGCGCGGGGACAGGGAGTGTGACCGGGGAGCTGTTTTTT,CASSAGTGSVTGELFF
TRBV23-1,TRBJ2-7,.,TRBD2,TGCGCCAGACCTCCGGGACTAAACTACGAGCAGTACTTC,CARPPGLNYEQYF
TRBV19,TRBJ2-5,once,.,TGTGCCAGTAGTATAGGGGGGCAAGGAGAGACCCAGTACTTC,CASSIGGQGETQYF
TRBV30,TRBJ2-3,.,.,TGTGCCTGGAGTGTACGACTAGAAGGAGATACGCAGTATTTT,CAWSVRLEGDTQYF
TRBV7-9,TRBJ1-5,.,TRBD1,TGTGCCAGCAGCCACGGGACAGGGGAGGGACAGCCCCAGCATTTT,CASSHGTGEGQPQHF
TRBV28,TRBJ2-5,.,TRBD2,TGTGCCAGCAGTTTAGGGGGGGTCGGAGAGACCCAGTACTTC,CASSLGGVGETQYF